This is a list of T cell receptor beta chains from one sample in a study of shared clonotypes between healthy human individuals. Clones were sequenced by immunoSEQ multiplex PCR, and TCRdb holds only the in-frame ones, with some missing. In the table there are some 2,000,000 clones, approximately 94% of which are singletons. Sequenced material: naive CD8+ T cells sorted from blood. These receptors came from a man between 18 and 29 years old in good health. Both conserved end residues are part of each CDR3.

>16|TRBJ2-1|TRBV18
CASSPTSGAAGDEQFF
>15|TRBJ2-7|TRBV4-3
CASRGGLAGSYEQYF
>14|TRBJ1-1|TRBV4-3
CASSHDEENTEAFF
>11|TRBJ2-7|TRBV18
CASAARDEQYF
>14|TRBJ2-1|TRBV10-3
CAISESETINEQFF
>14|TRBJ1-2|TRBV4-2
CASSQAGQGGGYTF
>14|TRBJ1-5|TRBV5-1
CASSQEGGNQPQHF
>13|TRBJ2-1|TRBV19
CASSLSGSNEQFF
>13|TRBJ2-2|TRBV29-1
CSVERVNTGELFF
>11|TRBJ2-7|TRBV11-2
CASSWRYEQYF
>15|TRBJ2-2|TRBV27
CASSLWGLGTGELFF
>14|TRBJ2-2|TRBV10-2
CASSEITNTGELFF
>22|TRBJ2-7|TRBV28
CASSLTGTLGRDGDRGFDEQYF
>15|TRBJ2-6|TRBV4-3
CASSHTGAGANVLTF
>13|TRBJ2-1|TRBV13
CASSQRLYNEQFF
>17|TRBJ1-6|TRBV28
CASSTAWTGWVDSPLHF